Sequencing of this T cell receptor beta chain was carried out in a study of T cell repertoires in cytomegalovirus infection. Looking at the study overall: The study used recently identified HLA-C-restricted and well-studied HLA-B-restricted CMV epitopes. It was the public TCR beta signatures that indicated both CMV infection and matching HLA type.

Of note for this clonotype: Its cognate antigen is unknown.

TCRdb used MiXCR to reprocess the reads, holding one entry per CDR3 protein. The table has about 920,000 distinct CDR3 sequences, around 30% seen once. Germline V gene lookup returns CDR1 MNHNS and CDR2 SASEGT. The V end was cut by 10 bases, the J end by 4 bases, with 26 bases between. The CDR3 loop spans 17 amino acids. The rearrangement joins TRBV6-1 to TRBJ1-5, with a possible D match to TRBD1 (6 bases). The sample consisted of cultured CD8+ T cells from PBMCs, taken from culture after CMV antigen stimulation. This sequence was found in a human donor in good health (CMV status not recorded). Some clones in this sample may be carry-over from other donors' samples. The CDR3 coding sequence is TGTGCCACCCTTGGGGGGGCAGTAGTCAGCCCAAATCAGCCCCAGCATTTT. It codes for CATLGGAVVSPNQPQHF.